The present T cell receptor (beta chain) was sequenced within a study of response to subunit inactivated influenza vaccine. Study conclusions and caveats: There was a suggestion from the authors that each seasonal influenza vaccination recruits few new T cells.

TCRdb fed the RT-PCR reads into MiXCR, producing one record per CDR3 protein. This table has 530,000 or so distinct CDR3 sequences, 14% appearing once. Note on this clonotype: Its antigen is still unknown.

Losses at the gene ends were 4 bases for V and 9 bases for J; bases not matched to a gene: 15. CDR3 length equals 16 residues. CDR1 KGHDR and CDR2 SFDVKD come from the germline V gene. V usage is TRBV24-1 and J usage is TRBJ2-7; 9 nucleotides match TRBD1. The receptor was isolated from a man in his fifties who received an inactivated influenza vaccine. Sequenced here: PBMCs from blood, sampled about 11 days after vaccination. The CDR3 sequence is CATSDPMFPTGGSQYF. As DNA, the CDR3 is TGTGCCACCAGTGACCCGATGTTTCCGACAGGGGGGTCGCAGTACTTC.